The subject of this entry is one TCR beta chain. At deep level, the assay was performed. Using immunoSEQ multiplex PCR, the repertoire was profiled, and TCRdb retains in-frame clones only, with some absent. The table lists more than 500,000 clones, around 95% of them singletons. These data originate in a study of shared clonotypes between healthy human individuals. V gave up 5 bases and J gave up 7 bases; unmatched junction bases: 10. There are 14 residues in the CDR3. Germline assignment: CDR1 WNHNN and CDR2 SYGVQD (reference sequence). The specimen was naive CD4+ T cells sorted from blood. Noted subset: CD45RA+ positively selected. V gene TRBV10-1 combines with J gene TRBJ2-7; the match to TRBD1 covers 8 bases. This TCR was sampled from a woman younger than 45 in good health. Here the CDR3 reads CASSSGQDPLEQYF. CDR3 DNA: TGCGCCAGCAGTTCGGGACAGGACCCTCTTGAGCAGTACTTC.